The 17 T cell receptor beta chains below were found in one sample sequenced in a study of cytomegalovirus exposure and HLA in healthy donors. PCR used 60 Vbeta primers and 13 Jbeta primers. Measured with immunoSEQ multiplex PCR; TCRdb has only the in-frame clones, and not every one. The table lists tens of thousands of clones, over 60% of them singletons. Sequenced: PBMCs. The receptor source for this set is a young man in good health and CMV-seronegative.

In DNA, the CDR3 is TGTGCCAGTAGTATGGCTTACACCGGGGAGCTGTTTTTT. Its protein is CASSMAYTGELFF. The chain is built from TRBV19 and TRBJ2-2; D gene unclear. Trimming removed 3 bases at V and 3 bases at J, with 5 bases between. This CDR3 comprises 13 residues. Germline loops: CDR1 LNHDA, CDR2 SQIVND (reference sequence). Using reference TRBV19 and TRBJ2-2 for the parts outside the CDR3, the full variable domain is DGGITQSPKYLFRKEGQNVTLSCEQNLNHDAMYWYRQDPGQGLRLIYYSQIVNDFQKGDIAEGYSVSREKKESFPLTVTSAQKNPTAFYLCASSMAYTGELFFGEGSRLTVL.

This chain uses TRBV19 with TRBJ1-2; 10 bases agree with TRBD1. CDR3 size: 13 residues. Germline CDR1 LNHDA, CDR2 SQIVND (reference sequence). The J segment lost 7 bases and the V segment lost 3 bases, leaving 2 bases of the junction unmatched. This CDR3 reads CASSIGTGAGYTF. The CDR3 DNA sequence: TGTGCCAGTAGTATCGGGACAGGGGCTGGCTACACCTTC.

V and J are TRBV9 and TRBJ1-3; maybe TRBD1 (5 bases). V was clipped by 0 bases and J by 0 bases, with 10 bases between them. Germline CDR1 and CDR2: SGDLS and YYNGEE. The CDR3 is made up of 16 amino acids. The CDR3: CASSVATGGSGNTIYF. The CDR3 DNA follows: TGTGCCAGCAGCGTAGCTACGGGGGGCTCTGGAAACACCATATATTTT.

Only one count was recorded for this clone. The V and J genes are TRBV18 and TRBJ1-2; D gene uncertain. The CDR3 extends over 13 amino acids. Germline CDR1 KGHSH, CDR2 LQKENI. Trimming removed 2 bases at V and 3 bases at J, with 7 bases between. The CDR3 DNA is TGTGCCAGCTCACCAGACCAGGACTATGGCTACACCTTC. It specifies CASSPDQDYGYTF.

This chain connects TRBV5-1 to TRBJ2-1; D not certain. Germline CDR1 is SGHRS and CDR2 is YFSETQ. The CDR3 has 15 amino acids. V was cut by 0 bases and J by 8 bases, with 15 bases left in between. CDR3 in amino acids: CASSLEGAVDYEQFF. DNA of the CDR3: TGCGCCAGCAGCTTGGAAGGAGCCGTCGATTATGAGCAGTTCTTC.

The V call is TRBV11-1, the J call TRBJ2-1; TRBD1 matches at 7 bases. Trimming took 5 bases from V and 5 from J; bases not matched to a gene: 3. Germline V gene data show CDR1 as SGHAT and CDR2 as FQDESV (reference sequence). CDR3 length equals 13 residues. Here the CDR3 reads CASSRDSHNEQFF. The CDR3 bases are TGTGCCAGCAGCCGGGACAGTCACAATGAGCAGTTCTTC. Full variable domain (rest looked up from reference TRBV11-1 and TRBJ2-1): EAEVAQSPRYKITEKSQAVAFWCDPISGHATLYWYRQILGQGPELLVQFQDESVVDDSQLPKDRFSAERLKGVDSTLKIQPAELGDSAMYLCASSRDSHNEQFFGPGTRLTVL.

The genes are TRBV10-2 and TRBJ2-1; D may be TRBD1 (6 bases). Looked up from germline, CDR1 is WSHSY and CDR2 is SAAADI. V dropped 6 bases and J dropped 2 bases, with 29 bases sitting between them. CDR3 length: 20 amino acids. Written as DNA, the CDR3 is TGCGCCAGCAGCGAAATTAAATCCCGACAGGTCGCGGCTACCTACAATGAGCAGTTCTTC. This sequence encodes CASSEIKSRQVAATYNEQFF.

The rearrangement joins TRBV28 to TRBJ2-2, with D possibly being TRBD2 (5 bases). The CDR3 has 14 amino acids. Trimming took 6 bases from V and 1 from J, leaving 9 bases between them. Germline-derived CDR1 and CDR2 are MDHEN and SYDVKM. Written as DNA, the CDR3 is TGTGCCAGCAGCAAACTAGGGAACACCGGGGAGCTGTTTTTT. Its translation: CASSKLGNTGELFF.

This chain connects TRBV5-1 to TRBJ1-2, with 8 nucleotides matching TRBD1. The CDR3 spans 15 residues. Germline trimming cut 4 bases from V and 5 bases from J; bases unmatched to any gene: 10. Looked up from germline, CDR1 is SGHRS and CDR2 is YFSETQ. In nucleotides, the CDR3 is TGCGCCAGCAGCGCGGGGACAGGTCTTCATTATGGCTACACCTTC. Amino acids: CASSAGTGLHYGYTF.

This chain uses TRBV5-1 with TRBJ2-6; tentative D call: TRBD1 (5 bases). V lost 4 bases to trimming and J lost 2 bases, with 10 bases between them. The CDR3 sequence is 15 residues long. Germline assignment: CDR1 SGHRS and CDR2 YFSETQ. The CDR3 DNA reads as TGCGCCAGCAGCCACGACAGAACTGGGGCCAACGTCCTGACTTTC. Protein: CASSHDRTGANVLTF.

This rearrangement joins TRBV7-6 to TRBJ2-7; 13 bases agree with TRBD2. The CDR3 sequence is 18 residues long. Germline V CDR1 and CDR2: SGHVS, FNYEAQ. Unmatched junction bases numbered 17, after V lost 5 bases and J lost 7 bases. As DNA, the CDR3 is TGTGCCAGCAGCCTACCCCCGGGACTAGCGGGATCTCGGGGGGAGCAGTACTTC. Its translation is CASSLPPGLAGSRGEQYF. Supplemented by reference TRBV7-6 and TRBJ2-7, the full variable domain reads GAGVSQSPRYKVTKRGQDVALRCDPISGHVSLYWYRQALGQGPEFLTYFNYEAQQDKSGLPNDRFSAERPEGSISTLTIQRTEQRDSAMYRCASSLPPGLAGSRGEQYFGPGTRLTVT.

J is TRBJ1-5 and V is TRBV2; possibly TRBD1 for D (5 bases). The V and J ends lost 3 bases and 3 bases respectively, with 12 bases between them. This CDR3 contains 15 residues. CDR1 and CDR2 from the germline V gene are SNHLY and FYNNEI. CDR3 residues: CASSDTYRSNQPQHF. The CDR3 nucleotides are TGTGCCAGCAGTGATACTTACAGGTCCAATCAGCCCCAGCATTTT.

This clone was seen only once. For the CDR3, the DNA is TGCGCCAGCAGCTTGGTAGGACAGGGCTCCTACGAGCAGTACTTC. This sequence encodes CASSLVGQGSYEQYF. J is TRBJ2-5 and V is TRBV5-1; 8 nucleotides match TRBD1. The J call may be faulty, since TRBJ2-7 better matches the DNA end. The CDR3 is 15 amino acids. CDR1 is SGHRS and CDR2 is YFSETQ in the germline V gene.

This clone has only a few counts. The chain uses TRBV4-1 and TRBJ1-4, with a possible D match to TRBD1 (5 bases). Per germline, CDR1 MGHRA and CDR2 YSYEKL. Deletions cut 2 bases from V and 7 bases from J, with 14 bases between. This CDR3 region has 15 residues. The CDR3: CASSQLRGMGEKLFF. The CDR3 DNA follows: TGCGCCAGCAGCCAATTAAGGGGAATGGGTGAAAAACTGTTTTTT.

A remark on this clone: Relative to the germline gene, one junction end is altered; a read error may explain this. The chain's CDR3 is CSVKDREDYGYTF. The CDR3 DNA reads as TGCAGCGTTAAAGATAGGGAGGATTATGGCTACACCTTC. The chain couples TRBV29-1 to TRBJ1-2; D not resolved. The length of the CDR3 is 13 residues. CDR1 and CDR2 from the germline V gene are SQVTM and ANQGSEA.

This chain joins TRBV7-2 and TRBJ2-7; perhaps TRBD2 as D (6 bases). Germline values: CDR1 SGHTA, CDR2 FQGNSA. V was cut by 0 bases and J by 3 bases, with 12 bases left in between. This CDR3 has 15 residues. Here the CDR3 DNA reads TGTGCCAGCAGCTTAGCCCGACTAGGGTTCTACGAGCAGTACTTC. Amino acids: CASSLARLGFYEQYF.

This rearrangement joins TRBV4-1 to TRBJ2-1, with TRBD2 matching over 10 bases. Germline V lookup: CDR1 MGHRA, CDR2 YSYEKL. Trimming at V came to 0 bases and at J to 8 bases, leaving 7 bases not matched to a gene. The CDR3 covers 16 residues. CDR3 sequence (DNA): TGCGCCAGCAGCCAAGATTGGACTAGCGGCGGGCATGAGCAGTTCTTC. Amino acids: CASSQDWTSGGHEQFF.